Below are 15 T cell receptor beta chains sequenced from a single sample in a study of neurological immune-mediated disorders. Each CDR3 protein is one row after TCRdb ran MiXCR on the 5' RACE reads. The table records 55,000 to 60,000 distinct CDR3 sequences, roughly 3.5% of them present only once. The sequencing sample was made of PBMCs. The receptor set was obtained from a young woman with multiple sclerosis.

In its sample, this clonotype ranks as medium-sized. This sequence joins TRBV12-3 or TRBV12-4 and TRBJ2-1; no reliable D call. Trimming removed 1 base from V and 7 bases from J, with 2 bases in between. There are 11 residues in the CDR3. As DNA, the CDR3 is TGTGCCAGCAGTTTAGGTAATGAGCAGTTCTTC. This translates into CASSLGNEQFF.

In its sample, this clonotype was seen many times. The chain links TRBV29-1 to TRBJ2-1, with TRBD2 identical over 8 bases. Germline V gene lookup returns CDR1 SQVTM and CDR2 ANQGSEA. This CDR3 region has 14 residues. Trimming took 3 bases from V and 4 from J; bases not matched to a gene: 5. The CDR3 loop reads CSVDRSGIYNEQFF. The CDR3 nucleotides are TGCAGCGTTGATCGTAGCGGGATTTACAATGAGCAGTTCTTC.

This clonotype came up a few times. The chain employs TRBV20-1 and TRBJ1-6; 10 bases are a match to TRBD1. CDR1 is DFQATT, CDR2 SNEGSKA, per germline (reference sequence). CDR3 length: 19 residues. After removal of 2 bases from V and 3 bases from J, the junction contained 13 bases not matched to a gene. The CDR3: CSARISPGQGFNYNSPLHF. The CDR3 bases are TGCAGTGCTAGAATCTCGCCGGGACAGGGGTTTAACTATAATTCACCCCTCCACTTT.

This clonotype showed up many times. The rearrangement uses TRBV6-5 and TRBJ1-4; no clear D. Trimming pared 8 bases from V and 5 bases from J, leaving 9 bases between. Germline V gene lookup returns CDR1 MNHEY and CDR2 SVGAGI. The length of the CDR3 is 12 residues. CDR3 sequence reads: CASGRPNEKLFF. DNA of the CDR3: TGTGCCAGCGGCAGGCCCAATGAAAAACTGTTTTTT.

In this sample, this clonotype turned up a few times. Mismatch with germline at one junction end may stem from a read error. The chain is built from TRBV12-3 or TRBV12-4 and TRBJ1-5; the D is unclear. The CDR3 sequence is 16 residues long. The CDR3 reads CASSLVEGAGNQPQNF. Here the CDR3 DNA reads TGTGCCAGCAGTTTAGTGGAGGGAGCGGGCAATCAGCCCCAGAATTTT.

This clonotype appeared many times. V gene TRBV6-1 combines with J gene TRBJ2-1; the D gene is possibly TRBD2 (6 bases). Per the germline V gene, CDR1 is MNHNS and CDR2 is SASEGT. Deletions cut 1 base from V and 7 bases from J, with 14 bases between. The CDR3 is made up of 15 amino acids. CDR3 sequence: CASSEEEGSRNEQFF. For the CDR3, the DNA is TGTGCCAGCAGTGAAGAGGAGGGTTCAAGGAATGAGCAGTTCTTC.

This clonotype was detected ten times or more. The CDR3 nucleotides read TGCAGTGCTAGACAGGGACTAGCGAGTAGGTACGAGCAGTACTTC. It specifies CSARQGLASRYEQYF. V is TRBV20-1 and J is TRBJ2-7, with 10 bases identical to TRBD2. Germline loops: CDR1 DFQATT, CDR2 SNEGSKA (reference sequence). With 2 bases clipped from V and 4 bases from J, the junction kept 8 bases outside the gene matches. There are 15 residues in the CDR3.

This clonotype appeared many times. This chain connects TRBV5-1 to TRBJ2-7; the D gene is possibly TRBD2 (7 bases). There are 17 residues in the CDR3. V was clipped by 4 bases and J by 1 base, with 21 bases between them. From germline, CDR1 is SGHRS and CDR2 YFSETQ. The CDR3 spells CASSPSVGGGASYEQYF. The CDR3 DNA is TGCGCCAGCAGCCCCAGTGTTGGAGGGGGGGCTTCCTACGAGCAGTACTTC.

A note on this clonotype: At one end the junction does not follow the germline gene, possibly because of a read error. This rearrangement joins TRBV5-6 to TRBJ1-5, with 12 nucleotides matching TRBD1. This CDR3 is 16 amino acids long. CDR1 and CDR2 (germline): SGHDT, YYEEEE. The CDR3 DNA reads as TGTGCCAGCAGCTCGACCGGGACAGGGGGCAGTCAGCCCCAGAATTTT. The encoded protein is CASSSTGTGGSQPQNF.

This clonotype was counted at least ten times. The chain joins TRBV11-2 to TRBJ2-5, with D perhaps being TRBD1 or TRBD2 (5 bases each). The germline CDR1 and CDR2 sequences are SGHAT and FQNNGV. V was trimmed by 3 bases and J by 0 bases, leaving 8 bases between them. CDR3 length: 14 residues. CDR3 residues: CASSLGTYQETQYF. The DNA for the CDR3 is TGTGCCAGCAGCTTGGGGACCTACCAAGAGACCCAGTACTTC.

This clonotype was counted ten times or more. The genes are TRBV7-2 and TRBJ2-7; TRBD2 might be the D (6 bases). The V end was cut by 8 bases, the J end by 6 bases, with 20 bases between. CDR1 and CDR2 from the germline V gene are SGHTA and FQGNSA. This CDR3 comprises 14 residues. This CDR3 reads CASGRYAEGPEQYF. The CDR3 DNA reads as TGTGCCAGCGGTCGGTATGCGGAGGGCCCCGAGCAGTACTTC.

This clonotype was found many times. V and J are TRBV5-1 and TRBJ2-7, with TRBD1 matching 9 bases. V lost 4 bases to trimming and J lost 5 bases; unmatched junction nucleotides: 13. The germline V gene has CDR1 SGHRS and CDR2 YFSETQ. This CDR3 contains 16 residues. The CDR3 DNA is TGCGCCAGCAGCGGGGCTGATCGGACAGGGGCGAACGAGCAGTACTTC. It translates to CASSGADRTGANEQYF.

This clonotype occurred many times. The genes are TRBV13 and TRBJ2-5; TRBD2 matches 9 bases. This CDR3 is built from 16 residues. V dropped 1 base and J dropped 0; count of bases not matched to a gene: 3. Germline CDR1 reads PRHDT; CDR2 reads FYEKMQ (reference sequence). Here the CDR3 reads CASSLVSGRDQETQYF. The CDR3 nucleotides read TGTGCCAGCAGCTTAGTTAGCGGGAGAGACCAAGAGACCCAGTACTTC.

This clonotype was recorded many times. V gene TRBV6-1 combines with J gene TRBJ2-2; 8 bases are shared with TRBD1. The trim removed 8 bases at V and 1 base at J, leaving 9 bases unmatched. The CDR3 contains 16 residues. CDR1 MNHNS and CDR2 SASEGT come from the germline V gene. For the CDR3, the DNA is TGTGCCAGCTATGACAGGGGACGCCAGAACACCGGGGAGCTGTTTTTT. It specifies CASYDRGRQNTGELFF.

This clonotype was observed at least ten times. This chain joins TRBV11-2 and TRBJ2-1; 9 bases are a match to TRBD2. The CDR3 contains 15 residues. Germline V gene data show CDR1 as SGHAT and CDR2 as FQNNGV. V trimming: 6 bases; J trimming: 10 bases; junction bases outside the gene matches: 13. CDR3 coding DNA: TGTGCCAGCAGACCCTCCGCGGGGGGGCCGCGGGAGCAGTTCTTC. It yields the protein CASRPSAGGPREQFF.